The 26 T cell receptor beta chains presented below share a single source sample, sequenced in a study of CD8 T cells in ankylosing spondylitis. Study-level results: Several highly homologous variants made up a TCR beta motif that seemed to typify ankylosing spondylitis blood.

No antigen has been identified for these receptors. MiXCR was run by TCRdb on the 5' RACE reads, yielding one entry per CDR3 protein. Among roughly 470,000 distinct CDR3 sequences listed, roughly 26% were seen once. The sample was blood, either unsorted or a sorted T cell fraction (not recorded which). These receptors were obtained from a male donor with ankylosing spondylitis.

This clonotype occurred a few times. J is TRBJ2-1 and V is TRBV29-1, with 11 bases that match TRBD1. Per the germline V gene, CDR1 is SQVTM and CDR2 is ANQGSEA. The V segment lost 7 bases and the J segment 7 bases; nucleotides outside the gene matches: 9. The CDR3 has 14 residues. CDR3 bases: TGCAGCGCAAGCCGGGACAGGGGGATTAATGAGCAGTTCTTC. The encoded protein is CSASRDRGINEQFF.

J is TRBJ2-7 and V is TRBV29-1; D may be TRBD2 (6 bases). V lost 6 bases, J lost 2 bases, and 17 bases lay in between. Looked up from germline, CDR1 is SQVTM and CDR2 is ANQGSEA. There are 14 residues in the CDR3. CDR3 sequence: CSVKTAGPTYEQYF. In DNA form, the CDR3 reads TGCAGCGTGAAAACGGCGGGACCCACCTACGAGCAGTACTTC.

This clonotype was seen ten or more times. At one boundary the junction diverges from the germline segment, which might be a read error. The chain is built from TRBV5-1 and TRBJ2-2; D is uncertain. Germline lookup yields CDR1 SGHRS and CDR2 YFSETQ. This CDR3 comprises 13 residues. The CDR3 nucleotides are TGTGCCAGCAGCTTACAGAACACCGGGGAGCTGTTTTTT. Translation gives CASSLQNTGELFF.

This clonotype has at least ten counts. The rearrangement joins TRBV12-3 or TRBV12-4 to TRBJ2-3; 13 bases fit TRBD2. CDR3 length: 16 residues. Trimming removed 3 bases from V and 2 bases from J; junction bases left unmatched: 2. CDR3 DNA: TGTGCCAGCAGTTTCGGGACTAGCGGGAACACAGATACGCAGTATTTT. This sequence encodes CASSFGTSGNTDTQYF.

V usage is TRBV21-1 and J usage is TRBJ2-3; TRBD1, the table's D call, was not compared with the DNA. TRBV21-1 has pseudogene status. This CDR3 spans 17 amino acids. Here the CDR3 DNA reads TGTGCCAGCAGCAAAGGGTGCTGGACAGGCCCCACAGATACGCAGTATTTT. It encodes CASSKGCWTGPTDTQYF.

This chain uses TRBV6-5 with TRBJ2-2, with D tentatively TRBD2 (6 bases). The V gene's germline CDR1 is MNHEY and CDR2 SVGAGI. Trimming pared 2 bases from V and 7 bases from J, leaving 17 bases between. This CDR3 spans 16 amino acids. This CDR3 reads CASSYGGTSRGGELFF. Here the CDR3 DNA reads TGTGCCAGCAGTTACGGGGGGACTTCCCGGGGCGGGGAGCTGTTTTTT.

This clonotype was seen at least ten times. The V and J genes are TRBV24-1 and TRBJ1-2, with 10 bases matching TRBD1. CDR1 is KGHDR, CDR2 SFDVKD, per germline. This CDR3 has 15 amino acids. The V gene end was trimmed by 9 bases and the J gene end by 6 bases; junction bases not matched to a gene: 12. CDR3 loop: CATSGKTGQGHGYTF. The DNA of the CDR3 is TGTGCCACCTCCGGGAAGACGGGACAGGGGCATGGCTACACCTTC.

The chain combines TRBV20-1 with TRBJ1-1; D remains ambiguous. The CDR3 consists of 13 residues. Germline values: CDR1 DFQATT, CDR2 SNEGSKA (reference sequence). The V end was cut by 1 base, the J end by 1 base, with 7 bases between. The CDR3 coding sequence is TGCAGTGCTAGAGTGCAGGCGAACACTGAAGCTTTCTTT. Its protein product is CSARVQANTEAFF.

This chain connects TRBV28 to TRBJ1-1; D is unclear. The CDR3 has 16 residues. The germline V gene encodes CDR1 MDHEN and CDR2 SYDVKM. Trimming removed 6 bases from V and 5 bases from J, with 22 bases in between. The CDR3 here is CASRTAQSLGGTEAFF. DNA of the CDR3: TGTGCCAGCAGAACCGCCCAGAGCTTGGGTGGGACTGAAGCTTTCTTT.

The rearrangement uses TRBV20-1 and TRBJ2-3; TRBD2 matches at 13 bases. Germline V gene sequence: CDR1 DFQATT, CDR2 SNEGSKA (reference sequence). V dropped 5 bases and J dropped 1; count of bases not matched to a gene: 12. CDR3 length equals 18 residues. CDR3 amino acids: CSAAPGLLAGGGTDTQYF. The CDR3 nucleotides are TGCAGTGCTGCCCCGGGGCTACTAGCGGGAGGGGGCACAGATACGCAGTATTTT.

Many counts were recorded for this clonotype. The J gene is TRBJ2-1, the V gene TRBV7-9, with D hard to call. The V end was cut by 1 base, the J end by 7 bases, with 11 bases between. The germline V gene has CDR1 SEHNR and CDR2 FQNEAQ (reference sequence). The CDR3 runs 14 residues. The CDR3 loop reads CASSLEHVRNEQFF. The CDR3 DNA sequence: TGTGCCAGCAGCTTAGAACACGTCAGAAATGAGCAGTTCTTC.

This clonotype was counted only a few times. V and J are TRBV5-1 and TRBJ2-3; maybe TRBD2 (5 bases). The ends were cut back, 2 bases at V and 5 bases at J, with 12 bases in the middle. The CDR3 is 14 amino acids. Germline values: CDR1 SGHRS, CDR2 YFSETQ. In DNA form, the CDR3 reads TGCGCCAGCAGCTTACCCGGGGTACAAGATACGCAGTATTTT. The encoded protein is CASSLPGVQDTQYF.

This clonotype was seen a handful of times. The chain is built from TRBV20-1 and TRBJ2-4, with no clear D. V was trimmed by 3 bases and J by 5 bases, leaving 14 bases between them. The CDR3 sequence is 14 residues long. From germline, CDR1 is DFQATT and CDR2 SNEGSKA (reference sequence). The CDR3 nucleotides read TGCAGTGCTAGCCCCACGATGTCCCAAAACATTCAGTACTTC. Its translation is CSASPTMSQNIQYF.

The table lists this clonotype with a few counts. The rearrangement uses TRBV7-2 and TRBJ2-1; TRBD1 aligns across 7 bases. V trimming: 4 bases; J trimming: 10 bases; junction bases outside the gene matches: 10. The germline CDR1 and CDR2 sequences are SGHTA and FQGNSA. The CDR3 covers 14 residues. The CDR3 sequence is CASSSGSTGVEQFF. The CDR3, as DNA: TGTGCCAGCAGCTCCGGTTCCACAGGGGTAGAGCAGTTCTTC.

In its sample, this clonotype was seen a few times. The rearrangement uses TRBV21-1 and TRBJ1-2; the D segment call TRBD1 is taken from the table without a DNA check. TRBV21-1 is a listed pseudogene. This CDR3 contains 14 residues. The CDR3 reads CASSKQGACYGYTF. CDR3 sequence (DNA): TGTGCCAGCAGCAAGCAGGGGGCGTGCTATGGCTACACCTTC.

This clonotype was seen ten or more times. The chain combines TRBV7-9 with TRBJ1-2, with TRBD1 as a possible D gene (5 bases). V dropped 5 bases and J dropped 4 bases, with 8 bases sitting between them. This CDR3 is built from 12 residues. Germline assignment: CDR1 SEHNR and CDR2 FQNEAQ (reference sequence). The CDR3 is CASSPGGYGYTF. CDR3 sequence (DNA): TGTGCCAGCAGCCCGGGGGGCTATGGCTACACCTTC.

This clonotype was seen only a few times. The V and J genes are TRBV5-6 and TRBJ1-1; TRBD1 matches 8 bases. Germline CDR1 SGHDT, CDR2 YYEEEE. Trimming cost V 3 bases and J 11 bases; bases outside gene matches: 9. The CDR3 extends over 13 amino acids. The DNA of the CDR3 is TGTGCCAGCAGCTCAACAGGGGGGTACTTTGCTTTCTTT. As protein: CASSSTGGYFAFF.

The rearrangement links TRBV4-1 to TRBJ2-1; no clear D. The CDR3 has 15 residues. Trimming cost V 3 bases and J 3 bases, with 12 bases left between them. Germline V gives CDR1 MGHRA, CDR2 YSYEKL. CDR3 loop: CASSQAPVNYNEQFF. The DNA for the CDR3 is TGCGCCAGCAGCCAGGCACCAGTCAACTACAATGAGCAGTTCTTC.

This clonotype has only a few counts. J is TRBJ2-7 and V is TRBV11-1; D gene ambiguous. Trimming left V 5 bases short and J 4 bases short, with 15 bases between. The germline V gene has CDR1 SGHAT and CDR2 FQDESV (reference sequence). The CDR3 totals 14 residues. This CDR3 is CASSPSLHTYEQYF. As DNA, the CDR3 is TGTGCCAGCAGCCCTTCTCTTCATACGTACGAGCAGTACTTC.

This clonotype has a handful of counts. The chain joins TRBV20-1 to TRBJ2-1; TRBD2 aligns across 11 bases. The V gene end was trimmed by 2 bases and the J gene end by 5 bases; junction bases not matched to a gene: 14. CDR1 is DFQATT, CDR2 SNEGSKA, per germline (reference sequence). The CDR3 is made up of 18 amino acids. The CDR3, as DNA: TGCAGTGCTAGACTTAATAGCGGGAGGGGAGGCCCGGACAATGAGCAGTTCTTC. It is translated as CSARLNSGRGGPDNEQFF.

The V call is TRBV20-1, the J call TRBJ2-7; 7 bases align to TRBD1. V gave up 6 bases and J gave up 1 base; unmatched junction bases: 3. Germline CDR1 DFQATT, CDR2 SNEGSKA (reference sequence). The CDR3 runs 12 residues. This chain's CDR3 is CSARGQSYEQYV. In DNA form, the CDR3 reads TGCAGTGCCAGGGGACAGTCCTACGAGCAGTACGTC.

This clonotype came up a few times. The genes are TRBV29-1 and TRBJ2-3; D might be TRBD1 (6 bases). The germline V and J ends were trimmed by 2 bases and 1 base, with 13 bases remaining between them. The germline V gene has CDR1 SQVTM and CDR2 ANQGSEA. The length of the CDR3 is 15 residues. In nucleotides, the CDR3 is TGCAGCGTTGAAAGTTGGCCAGGGGGCACAGATACGCAGTATTTT. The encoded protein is CSVESWPGGTDTQYF.

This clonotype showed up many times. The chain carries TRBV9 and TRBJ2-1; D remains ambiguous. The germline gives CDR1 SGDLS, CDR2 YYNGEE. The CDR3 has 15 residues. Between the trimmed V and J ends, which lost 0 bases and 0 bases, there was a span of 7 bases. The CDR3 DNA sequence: TGTGCCAGCAGCGTAGGAGGTAACTCCTACAATGAGCAGTTCTTC. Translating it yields CASSVGGNSYNEQFF.

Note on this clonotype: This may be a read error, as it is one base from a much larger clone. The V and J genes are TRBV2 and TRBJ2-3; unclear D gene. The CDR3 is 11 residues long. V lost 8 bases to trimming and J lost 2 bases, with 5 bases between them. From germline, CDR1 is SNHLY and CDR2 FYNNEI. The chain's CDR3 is CASGNTDTQYF. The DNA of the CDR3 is TGTGCCAGCGGGAACACAGATACGCAGTATTTT.

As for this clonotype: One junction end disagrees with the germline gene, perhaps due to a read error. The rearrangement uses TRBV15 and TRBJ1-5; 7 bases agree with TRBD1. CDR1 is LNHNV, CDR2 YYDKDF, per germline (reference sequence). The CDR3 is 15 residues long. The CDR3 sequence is CSTSRGTDQNQPQHF. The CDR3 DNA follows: TGTTCCACCAGCAGAGGGACAGACCAAAATCAGCCCCAGCATTTT.

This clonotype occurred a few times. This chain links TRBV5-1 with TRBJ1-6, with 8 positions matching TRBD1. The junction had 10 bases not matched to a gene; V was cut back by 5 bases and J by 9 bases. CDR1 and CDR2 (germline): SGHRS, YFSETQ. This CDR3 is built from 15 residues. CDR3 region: CASRVSTGESSPLHF. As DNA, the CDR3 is TGCGCCAGCAGGGTATCGACAGGGGAAAGTTCACCCCTCCACTTT.